This TCR beta chain was recovered during a study of CD8 T cells in ankylosing spondylitis. MiXCR was run by TCRdb on the 5' RACE reads, yielding one entry per CDR3 protein. The data show a few hundred thousand distinct CDR3 sequences, roughly 13% seen once. Points from the study as a whole: Ankylosing spondylitis blood appeared to carry a characteristic TCR beta motif of several highly homologous variants. A number of the motif variants had already been described in reactive arthritis synovial fluid and blood.

This clonotype was found many times. Its antigen is undetermined. The CDR3 is made up of 14 amino acids. Trimming shortened V by 3 bases and J by 5 bases, and 16 bases separated the two germline ends. From germline, CDR1 is SQVTM and CDR2 ANQGSEA. This TCR derives from a male donor with ankylosing spondylitis. Sequenced material: blood, either unsorted or a sorted T cell fraction (not recorded which). V gene TRBV29-1 combines with J gene TRBJ1-1, with D hard to call. The CDR3 loop is CSVDAGSRLTEAFF. The DNA of the CDR3 is TGCAGCGTTGACGCCGGAAGCCGGTTGACTGAAGCTTTCTTT. The full variable domain, rest sourced from reference TRBV29-1 and TRBJ1-1, is SAVISQKPSRDICQRGTSLTIQCQVDSQVTMMFWYRQQPGQSLTLIATANQGSEATYESGFVIDKFPISRPNLTFSTLTVSNMSPEDSSIYLCSVDAGSRLTEAFFGQGTRLTVV.